This T cell receptor beta chain was profiled in a study of long-term antiretroviral therapy in people with HIV. About this clone itself: The antigen is not known.

Study outcomes and limitations: HIV repertoires spanned narrower CDR3 length ranges than controls.

The assay used was immunoSEQ (version v3.0), run at survey level. The table came from immunoSEQ multiplex PCR; TCRdb's copy has only in-frame clones and leaves some out. The repertoire holds about 34,000 clones, with 70% to 90% as singletons. People in the study who had HIV all got their treatment in the United States. V lost 4 bases, J lost 10 bases, and 11 bases stayed unmatched. This CDR3 has 15 residues. Germline V gene data show CDR1 as SGHNT and CDR2 as YYREEE (reference sequence). The gene calls are TRBV5-4 and TRBJ1-3; 10 bases map to TRBD1. This sample comprised unsorted PBMCs, obtained roughly 2.8 years before starting antiretroviral therapy. This clonotype originated in a woman between 25 and 40 years old with HIV. The CDR3 is CASSDPGQGPATIYF. The CDR3 DNA follows: TGTGCCAGCAGCGACCCGGGACAGGGGCCCGCAACCATATATTTT.